This passage covers 19 T cell receptor beta chains from one sample sequenced in a study of high-grade serous ovarian cancer treatment subgroups. The tumor samples were collected prior to definitive surgery or chemotherapy. TCRdb keeps only in-frame clones here, not all; method: immunoSEQ multiplex PCR. The sample contains about 12,000 clones, about 88% of which appear only once. The sequenced sample was tumor tissue. The origin of the receptors is a human donor with high-grade serous ovarian cancer.

This chain connects TRBV6-1 to TRBJ2-6; 9 nucleotides line up with TRBD1. The V and J ends lost 3 bases and 4 bases, in that order; junction bases with no gene match: 4. The CDR3 loop spans 16 amino acids. CDR1 and CDR2 (germline): MNHNS, SASEGT. As DNA, the CDR3 is TGTGCCAGCAGTGAGGACAGGGGAGCGGGGGCCAACGTCCTGACTTTC. It yields the protein CASSEDRGAGANVLTF.

V is TRBV4-3 and J is TRBJ2-7; 10 nucleotides match TRBD2. V lost 0 bases, J lost 3 bases, and 2 bases stayed unmatched. The CDR3 contains 15 residues. Germline V CDR1 and CDR2: LGHNA, YSLEER. The chain's CDR3 is CASSQEASGSYEQYF. Here the CDR3 DNA reads TGCGCCAGCAGCCAAGAGGCTAGCGGGAGCTACGAGCAGTACTTC.

The chain joins TRBV9 to TRBJ1-5; no clear D gene. CDR3 length: 14 amino acids. Germline lookup yields CDR1 SGDLS and CDR2 YYNGEE. V was trimmed by 3 bases and J by 4 bases, leaving 11 bases between them. CDR3 region: CASSAGSFNQPQHF. The CDR3 coding sequence is TGTGCCAGCAGCGCCGGAAGTTTTAATCAGCCCCAGCATTTT.

A single count supports this clone. This CDR3 is CASSLLTSGVYNEQFF. The CDR3, as DNA: TGCGCCAGCAGCTTATTAACTAGCGGGGTCTACAATGAGCAGTTCTTC. The chain recombines TRBV5-1 with TRBJ2-1; 10 bases are shared with TRBD2. V gave up 2 bases and J gave up 3 bases; unmatched junction bases: 5. CDR1 and CDR2 from the germline V gene are SGHRS and YFSETQ. The CDR3 is made up of 16 amino acids.

The chain is built from TRBV5-1 and TRBJ2-3, with 7 nucleotides matching TRBD2. CDR3 length equals 14 residues. V trimming: 2 bases; J trimming: 3 bases; junction bases outside the gene matches: 3. CDR1 is SGHRS, CDR2 YFSETQ, per germline. CDR3 sequence: CASSLREGTDTQYF. The CDR3 nucleotides are TGCGCCAGCAGCTTAAGGGAGGGAACAGATACGCAGTATTTT.

V is TRBV19 and J is TRBJ2-5; 9 bases align to TRBD1. Unmatched junction bases numbered 8, after V lost 5 bases and J lost 4 bases. CDR3 length: 15 amino acids. Germline lookup yields CDR1 LNHDA and CDR2 SQIVND (reference sequence). The CDR3 coding sequence is TGTGCCAGTAGTCCACAGGGGGCGCGAGGAGAGACCCAGTACTTC. Encoded protein: CASSPQGARGETQYF. Together with reference TRBV19 and TRBJ2-5, the CDR3 gives the full variable domain: DGGITQSPKYLFRKEGQNVTLSCEQNLNHDAMYWYRQDPGQGLRLIYYSQIVNDFQKGDIAEGYSVSREKKESFPLTVTSAQKNPTAFYLCASSPQGARGETQYFGPGTRLLVL.

The chain uses TRBV6-1 and TRBJ2-7; 7 nucleotides align to TRBD1. CDR1 is MNHNS, CDR2 SASEGT, per germline. Trimming removed 3 bases from V and 4 bases from J; junction bases left unmatched: 9. The CDR3 covers 15 residues. The CDR3 DNA follows: TGTGCCAGCAGTGAGGGATGGGACAGAATTTACGAGCAGTACGTC. It specifies CASSEGWDRIYEQYV.

The chain combines TRBV28 with TRBJ2-1; 7 bases are a match to TRBD1. This CDR3 is built from 14 residues. Unmatched junction bases numbered 6, after V lost 3 bases and J lost 7 bases. The germline gives CDR1 MDHEN, CDR2 SYDVKM. CDR3 coding DNA: TGTGCCAGCAGTTTCGGACAGGTCAGGAATGAGCAGTTCTTC. The encoded protein is CASSFGQVRNEQFF.

The V gene is TRBV5-1, the J gene TRBJ1-5; 9 nucleotides match TRBD1. V gave up 3 bases and J gave up 4 bases; unmatched junction bases: 2. The CDR3 loop spans 14 amino acids. Germline-derived CDR1 and CDR2 are SGHRS and YFSETQ. This CDR3 is CASSYGTGNQPQHF. In DNA form, the CDR3 reads TGCGCCAGCAGCTACGGGACAGGGAATCAGCCCCAGCATTTT. Looking up the rest from reference TRBV5-1 and TRBJ1-5 gives the full variable domain: KAGVTQTPRYLIKTRGQQVTLSCSPISGHRSVSWYQQTPGQGLQFLFEYFSETQRNKGNFPGRFSGRQFSNSRSEMNVSTLELGDSALYLCASSYGTGNQPQHFGDGTRLSIL.

The chain has TRBV5-1 and TRBJ1-4; weak D call: TRBD1 (5 bases). The germline V gene has CDR1 SGHRS and CDR2 YFSETQ. CDR3 size: 14 residues. Trimming left V 2 bases short and J 7 bases short, with 12 bases between. The CDR3 region has the DNA TGCGCCAGCAGCTTCCGGGACCTAAGTGAAAAACTGTTTTTT. Translating gives CASSFRDLSEKLFF.

This chain uses TRBV7-2 with TRBJ1-6; TRBD1 is a possible D gene (6 bases). Germline CDR1 is SGHTA and CDR2 is FQGNSA. Deletions cut 5 bases from V and 1 base from J, with 12 bases between. The CDR3 has 16 residues. The CDR3 coding sequence is TGTGCCAGCAGCCCCAGGGGCGGTTCCTATAATTCACCCCTCCACTTT. It codes for CASSPRGGSYNSPLHF.

On this clone: Because the CDR3's place on the DNA is in doubt, the DNA is left out and the CDR3 is given as listed by TCRdb. The chain combines TRBV6-1 with TRBJ2-1; TRBD1 was called by the table and not checked on the DNA. Germline-derived CDR1 and CDR2 are MNHNS and SASEGT. The CDR3 numbers 13 amino acids, ends counted. The CDR3 loop reads CASSILDRYEQFF.

The chain combines TRBV10-3 with TRBJ1-2; 7 bases fit TRBD1. This CDR3 has 15 residues. Per the germline V gene, CDR1 is ENHRY and CDR2 is SYGVKD. With 2 bases clipped from V and 3 bases from J, the junction kept 6 bases outside the gene matches. In nucleotides, the CDR3 is TGTGCCATCAGTGAGATATCGGGACAGCACTATGGCTACACCTTC. Amino acid sequence: CAISEISGQHYGYTF.

This chain uses TRBV28 with TRBJ2-1; D may be TRBD2 (5 bases). The CDR3 length is 16 residues. V was clipped by 3 bases and J by 3 bases, with 15 bases between them. Germline V lookup: CDR1 MDHEN, CDR2 SYDVKM. The CDR3: CASSFEGRRLYNEQFF. DNA of the CDR3: TGTGCCAGCAGTTTCGAGGGAAGGAGGCTCTACAATGAGCAGTTCTTC.

The table lists this clone with a count of one. The V gene is TRBV29-1, the J gene TRBJ2-7; D possibly corresponds to TRBD2 (6 bases). The V end lost 6 bases, the J end lost 6 bases, and 12 bases lay between the germline ends. Germline CDR1 SQVTM, CDR2 ANQGSEA. The length of the CDR3 is 11 residues. The CDR3 DNA reads as TGCAGCGTCGCTAGGGGAGGCGAGCAGTACTTC. It is translated as CSVARGGEQYF.

The V and J genes are TRBV5-1 and TRBJ1-3; unclear D gene. The CDR3 has 15 amino acids. Trimming took 2 bases from V and 0 from J, leaving 9 bases between them. Germline CDR1 and CDR2: SGHRS and YFSETQ. The CDR3 DNA reads as TGCGCCAGCAGCTTAGACGGTAACTCTGGAAACACCATATATTTT. It is translated as CASSLDGNSGNTIYF. The full variable domain, in which reference TRBV5-1 and TRBJ1-3 provide the parts outside the CDR3, is KAGVTQTPRYLIKTRGQQVTLSCSPISGHRSVSWYQQTPGQGLQFLFEYFSETQRNKGNFPGRFSGRQFSNSRSEMNVSTLELGDSALYLCASSLDGNSGNTIYFGEGSWLTVV.

The chain links TRBV7-2 to TRBJ1-5; D not certain. The CDR3 has 15 amino acids. Trimming left V 1 base short and J 2 bases short, with 9 bases between. Germline V gene data show CDR1 as SGHTA and CDR2 as FQGNSA. The CDR3 loop is CASSLGSNRNQPQHF. DNA for the CDR3: TGTGCCAGCAGCTTAGGTTCAAATCGCAATCAGCCCCAGCATTTT.

This rearrangement joins TRBV28 to TRBJ1-1; TRBD1 matches 7 bases. V lost 5 bases, J lost 4 bases, and 10 bases stayed unmatched. The CDR3 length is 15 residues. Germline assignment: CDR1 MDHEN and CDR2 SYDVKM. CDR3: CASSGLTGSGTEAFF. The CDR3 DNA sequence: TGTGCCAGCAGTGGGTTGACAGGGTCCGGCACTGAAGCTTTCTTT.

V usage is TRBV29-1 and J usage is TRBJ1-2; 7 nucleotides agree with TRBD1. The CDR3 is 14 amino acids. Germline V gene data show CDR1 as SQVTM and CDR2 as ANQGSEA. V lost 4 bases and J lost 3; bases outside the gene matches: 8. CDR3 sequence (DNA): TGCAGCGTTGCCAGGGACAGCGGGGACTATGGCTACACCTTC. Encoded protein: CSVARDSGDYGYTF.